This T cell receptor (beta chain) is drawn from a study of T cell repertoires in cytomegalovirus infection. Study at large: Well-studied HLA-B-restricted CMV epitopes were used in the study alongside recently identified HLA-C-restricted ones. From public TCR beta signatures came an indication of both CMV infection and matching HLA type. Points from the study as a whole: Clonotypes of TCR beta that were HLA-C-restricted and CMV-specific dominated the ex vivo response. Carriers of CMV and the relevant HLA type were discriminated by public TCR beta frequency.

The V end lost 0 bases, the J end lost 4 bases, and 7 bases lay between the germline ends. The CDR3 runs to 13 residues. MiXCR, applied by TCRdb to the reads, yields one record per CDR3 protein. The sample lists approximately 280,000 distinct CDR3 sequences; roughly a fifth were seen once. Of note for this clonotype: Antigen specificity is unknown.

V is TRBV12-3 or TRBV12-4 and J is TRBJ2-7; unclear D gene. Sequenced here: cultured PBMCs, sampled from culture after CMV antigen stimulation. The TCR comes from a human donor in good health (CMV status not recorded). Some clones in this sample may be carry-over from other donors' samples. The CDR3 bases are TGTGCCAGCAGTTTAGCGTCCCCATACGAGCAGTACTTC. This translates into CASSLASPYEQYF.